This is a list of T cell receptor beta chains from one sample in a study of blood T cell repertoires in COVID-19. Here immunoSEQ multiplex PCR was the method, and the copy in TCRdb shows in-frame clones only, minus some. The sample records roughly 280,000 clones, around 90% being singletons. The sequenced sample was PBMCs or T cells enriched from blood (not recorded which). The receptors were gathered from a man aged 35 to 55 who had been exposed to COVID-19. Both conserved end residues are part of each CDR3. The D gene is left open where the match is weak. The size field is filled for only some rows; it gives once, few, many or a size class.

D gene	clone size	J gene	V gene	CDR3 DNA	CDR3 protein
TRBD2	-	TRBJ2-1	TRBV13	TGTGCCAGCAGCCAGTACTCGAGCGGGAATGGCCGAGATGAGCAGTTCTTC	CASSQYSSGNGRDEQFF
TRBD2	-	TRBJ2-1	TRBV7-3	TGTGCCAGCAGCTTAGTGGGGCTAGCGGACCGAAATGAGCAGTTCTTC	CASSLVGLADRNEQFF
TRBD1	-	TRBJ2-3	TRBV5-1	TGCGCCAGCAGCACTCTTCCGGGACAGGTCACAGATACGCAGTATTTT	CASSTLPGQVTDTQYF
-	-	TRBJ2-1	TRBV29-1	TGCAGCGTTGAACCTTCCTACAATGAGCAGTTCTTC	CSVEPSYNEQFF
TRBD1	-	TRBJ1-2	TRBV7-2	TGTGCCAGCAGCTCAGGGGGTTTGGGTGGCTACACCTTC	CASSSGGLGGYTF
TRBD1	-	TRBJ1-2	TRBV9	TGTGCCAGCAGCCAGGGACAGACCTATGGCTACACCTTC	CASSQGQTYGYTF
-	-	TRBJ2-1	TRBV7-6	TGTGCCAGCAGCTTAGCCCAGGCAGGCAATTCCTACAATGAGCAGTTCTTC	CASSLAQAGNSYNEQFF
TRBD2	-	TRBJ2-5	TRBV4-1	TGCGCCAGCAGCCAAGTAGCGGGAGGGAGGGAGACCCAGTACTTC	CASSQVAGGRETQYF
TRBD2	-	TRBJ2-2	TRBV9	TGTGCCAGCAGCGTATCCCTAGCGGGAGTTACCGGGGAGCTGTTTTTT	CASSVSLAGVTGELFF
TRBD2	-	TRBJ2-7	TRBV6-5	TGTGCCAGCAGCTTACTGGCTAGCGGGAGTAGGGAGCAGTACTTC	CASSLLASGSREQYF
-	-	TRBJ2-5	TRBV6-5	TGTGCCAGCAGAGGACAGCAAGAGACCCAGTACTTC	CASRGQQETQYF
TRBD1	-	TRBJ1-3	TRBV9	TGTGCCAGCAGCGTAGATGAGGGGGCTCCTGGAAACACCATATATTTT	CASSVDEGAPGNTIYF
-	-	TRBJ1-4	TRBV4-3	TGCGCCAGCAGAGAGAACGGACAAGCAACTAATGAAAAACTGTTTTTT	CASRENGQATNEKLFF
TRBD1	-	TRBJ2-5	TRBV9	TGTGCCAGCAGCGTCGGGACAGGGGCACAAGAGACCCAGTACTTC	CASSVGTGAQETQYF
-	-	TRBJ2-3	TRBV19	TGTGCCAGTAGTTCACAGAGCACAGATACGCAGTATTTT	CASSSQSTDTQYF
TRBD2	-	TRBJ2-7	TRBV30	TGTGCCTGGAGTGGGATCCCAGCTAGCGGAGGGGCCTACTACGAGCAGTACTTC	CAWSGIPASGGAYYEQYF
-	-	TRBJ2-1	TRBV7-2	TGTGCCAGCAGCTTAGGGGGCATGAATGAGCAGTTCTTC	CASSLGGMNEQFF
TRBD1	-	TRBJ1-5	TRBV19	TGTGCCAGTAGCCCAGGACAGGGGAATCAGCCCCAGCATTTT	CASSPGQGNQPQHF
-	-	TRBJ2-5	TRBV7-9	TGTGCCACGGCCGTTAATTTGGGGGGCCAAGAGACCCAGTACTTC	CATAVNLGGQETQYF
-	-	TRBJ1-1	TRBV5-1	TGCGCCAGCAGCTTGGCAGAAAACACTGAAGCTTTCTTT	CASSLAENTEAFF
TRBD1	-	TRBJ2-1	TRBV2	TGTGCCAGCAGTAAGACAGGGTTAGGTAGTAATGAGCAGTTCTTC	CASSKTGLGSNEQFF
-	once	TRBJ1-1	TRBV5-6	TGTGCCAGCAGCTTCGGTAGGGGTAGTGTGAAGAACACTGAAGCTTTCTTT	CASSFGRGSVKNTEAFF
TRBD2	-	TRBJ2-7	TRBV4-2	TGTGCCAGCAGCCAAGATGGTGCTTGGACTAGCGGGACGTACGAGCAGTACTTC	CASSQDGAWTSGTYEQYF
-	-	TRBJ2-7	TRBV28	TGTGCCAGCAGTACACGGCGGGGCCGGACTTCCTACGAGCAGTACTTC	CASSTRRGRTSYEQYF
TRBD2	-	TRBJ2-7	TRBV11-2	TGTGCCAGCAGGGGCGGGAGTGGGTCCTACGAGCAGTACTTC	CASRGGSGSYEQYF
TRBD1	-	TRBJ2-7	TRBV3-1/TRBV3-2	TGTGCCAGCCGACCCCCGGGACAGGGGGCACTACTAAACTACGAGCAGTACTTC	CASRPPGQGALLNYEQYF
TRBD1	-	TRBJ1-2	TRBV9	TGTGCCAGCAGCACCCGACAGGGGGCGGATGGCTACACCTTC	CASSTRQGADGYTF
-	-	TRBJ2-5	TRBV6-5	TGTGCCAGCGGCACAGGACGTTGGGCCCAGTACTTC	CASGTGRWAQYF
TRBD1	-	TRBJ1-5	TRBV28	TGTGCCAGCAGGATCTACAGGGGACTAGCACGGAATCAGCCCCAGCATTTT	CASRIYRGLARNQPQHF
TRBD1	-	TRBJ2-3	TRBV9	TGTGCCAGCAGCGCGGCCCGGGACAGGGCTCACACAGATACGCAGTATTTT	CASSAARDRAHTDTQYF
TRBD2	-	TRBJ2-2	TRBV5-1	TGCGCCAGCAGCTTGGAGAGGACTAGCGCAACCGGGGAGCTGTTTTTT	CASSLERTSATGELFF
-	-	TRBJ1-2	TRBV6-1	TGTGCCAGCAGAGAAGGAACAGGGTCGGAAGGCTACACCTTC	CASREGTGSEGYTF
-	-	TRBJ1-1	TRBV5-1	TGCGCCAGCAGACGAGGTTCAGGGACACCGAACACTGAAGCTTTCTTT	CASRRGSGTPNTEAFF
-	-	TRBJ1-5	TRBV5-6	TGTGCCAGCCTAACTATGGGGCAGGGAATGGACCAGCCCCAGCATTTT	CASLTMGQGMDQPQHF
-	-	TRBJ1-1	TRBV11-3	TGTGCCAGCAGCTTCTCAGGGAACACTGAAGCTTTCTTT	CASSFSGNTEAFF
-	-	TRBJ2-7	TRBV18	TGTGCCAGCTCACCCAGCGGGGAGCAGTACTTC	CASSPSGEQYF
TRBD2	-	TRBJ2-3	TRBV9	TGTGCCAGCAGCGTAGCGTCTAGCGGGAGCGGCACAGATACGCAGTATTTT	CASSVASSGSGTDTQYF
TRBD1	-	TRBJ1-5	TRBV27	TGTGCCAGCAGTTTACTGACAGGGCTCGAACCCCAGCATTTT	CASSLLTGLEPQHF
TRBD1	-	TRBJ1-4	TRBV7-9	TGTGCCAGCAGCGAAGGGGACAGTGCAACTAATGAAAAACTGTTTTTT	CASSEGDSATNEKLFF
TRBD1	-	TRBJ1-2	TRBV19	TGTGCCAGTGGGGACAGATTCTTAGCTAACTATGGCTACACCTTC	CASGDRFLANYGYTF
-	-	TRBJ1-1	TRBV12-3/TRBV12-4	TGTGCCAGCAGTACGGCGGACTACACTGAAGCTTTCTTT	CASSTADYTEAFF